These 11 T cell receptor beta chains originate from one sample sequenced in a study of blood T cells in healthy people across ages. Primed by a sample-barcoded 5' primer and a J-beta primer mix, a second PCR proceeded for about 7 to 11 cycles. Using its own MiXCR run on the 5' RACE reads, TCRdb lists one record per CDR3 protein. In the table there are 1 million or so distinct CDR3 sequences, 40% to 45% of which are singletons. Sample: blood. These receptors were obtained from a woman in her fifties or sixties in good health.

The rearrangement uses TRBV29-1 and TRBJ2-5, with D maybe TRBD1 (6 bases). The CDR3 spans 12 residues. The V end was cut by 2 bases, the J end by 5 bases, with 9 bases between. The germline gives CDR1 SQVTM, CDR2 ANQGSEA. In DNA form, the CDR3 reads TGCAGCGTTGAATCAGGGGTCGAGACCCAGTACTTC. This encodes CSVESGVETQYF. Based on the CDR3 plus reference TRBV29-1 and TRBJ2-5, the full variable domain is SAVISQKPSRDICQRGTSLTIQCQVDSQVTMMFWYRQQPGQSLTLIATANQGSEATYESGFVIDKFPISRPNLTFSTLTVSNMSPEDSSIYLCSVESGVETQYFGPGTRLLVL.

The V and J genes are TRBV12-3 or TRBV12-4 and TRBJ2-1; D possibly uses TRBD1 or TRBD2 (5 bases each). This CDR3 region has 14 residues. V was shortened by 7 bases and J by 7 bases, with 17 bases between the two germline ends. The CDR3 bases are TGTGCCAGCACCAAGACAGAGGGCCGGAATGAGCAGTTCTTC. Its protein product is CASTKTEGRNEQFF.

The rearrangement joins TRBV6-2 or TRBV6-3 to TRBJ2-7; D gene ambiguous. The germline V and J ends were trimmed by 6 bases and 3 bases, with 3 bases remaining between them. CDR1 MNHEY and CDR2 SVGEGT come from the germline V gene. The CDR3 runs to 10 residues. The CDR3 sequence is CASRNYEQYF. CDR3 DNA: TGTGCCAGCAGAAACTACGAGCAGTACTTC.

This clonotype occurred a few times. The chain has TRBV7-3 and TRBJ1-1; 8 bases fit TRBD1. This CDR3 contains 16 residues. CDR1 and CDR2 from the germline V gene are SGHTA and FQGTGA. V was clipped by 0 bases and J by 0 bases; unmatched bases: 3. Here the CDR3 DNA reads TGTGCCAGCAGCTTAACGGGGACAGGCATGAACACTGAAGCTTTCTTT. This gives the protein CASSLTGTGMNTEAFF.

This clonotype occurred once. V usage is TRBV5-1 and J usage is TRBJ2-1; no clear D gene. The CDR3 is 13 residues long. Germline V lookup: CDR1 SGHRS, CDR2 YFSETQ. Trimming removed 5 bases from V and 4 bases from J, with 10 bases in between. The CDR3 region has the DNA TGCGCCAGCAGGCTTGGGAATTACAATGAGCAGTTCTTC. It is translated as CASRLGNYNEQFF.

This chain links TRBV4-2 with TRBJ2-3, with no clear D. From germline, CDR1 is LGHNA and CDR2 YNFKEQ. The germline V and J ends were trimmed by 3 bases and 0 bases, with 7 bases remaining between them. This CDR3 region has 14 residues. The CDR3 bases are TGTGCCAGCAGCCACGCGGTGAGCACAGATACGCAGTATTTT. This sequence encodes CASSHAVSTDTQYF.

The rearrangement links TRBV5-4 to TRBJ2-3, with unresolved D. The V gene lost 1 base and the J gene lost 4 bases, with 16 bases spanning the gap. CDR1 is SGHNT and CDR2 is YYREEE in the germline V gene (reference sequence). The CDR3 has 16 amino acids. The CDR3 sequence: CASSLNSFIRADTQYF. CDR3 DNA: TGTGCCAGCAGCTTGAACTCCTTCATTAGGGCAGATACGCAGTATTTT.

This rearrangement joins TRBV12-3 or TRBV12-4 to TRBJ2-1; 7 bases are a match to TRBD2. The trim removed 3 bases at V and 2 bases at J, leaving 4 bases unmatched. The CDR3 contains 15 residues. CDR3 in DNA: TGTGCCAGCAGTTTTGCTAGCGGCCCCTACAATGAGCAGTTCTTC. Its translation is CASSFASGPYNEQFF.

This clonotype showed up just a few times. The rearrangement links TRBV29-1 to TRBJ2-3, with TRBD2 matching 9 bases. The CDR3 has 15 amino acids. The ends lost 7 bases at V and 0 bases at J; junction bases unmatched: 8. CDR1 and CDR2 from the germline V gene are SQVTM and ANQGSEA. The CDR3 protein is CSARGLAQSTDTQYF. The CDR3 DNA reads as TGCAGCGCAAGAGGACTAGCGCAAAGCACAGATACGCAGTATTTT.

This CDR3 is CSGGGDYNEQYF. The CDR3 DNA reads TGCAGCGGGGGGGGAGACTACAATGAGCAGTACTTC. The rearrangement uses TRBV29-1 and TRBJ2-7; 7 bases agree with TRBD2. Germline V CDR1 and CDR2: SQVTM, ANQGSEA. The CDR3 covers 12 residues. The V segment lost 7 bases and the J segment 7 bases; nucleotides outside the gene matches: 10.

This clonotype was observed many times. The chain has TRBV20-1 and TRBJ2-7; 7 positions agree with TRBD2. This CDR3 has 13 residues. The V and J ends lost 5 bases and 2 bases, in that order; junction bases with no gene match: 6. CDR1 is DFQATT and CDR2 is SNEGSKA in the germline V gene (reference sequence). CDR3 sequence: CSAELARPYEQYF. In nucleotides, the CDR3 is TGCAGTGCTGAACTAGCGAGACCCTACGAGCAGTACTTC.